A selection of T cell receptor beta chains follows, all from one sample in a study of response to subunit inactivated influenza vaccine. TCRdb analysed the RT-PCR reads with MiXCR anew, one entry per CDR3 protein. The top ten hold around 10% of the sample, which has about 540,000 distinct CDR3 sequences, around 13% seen once. Sequencing used PBMCs from blood, obtained roughly 12 days after vaccination. The receptors shown here come from a man aged 50 to 60 who received an inactivated influenza vaccine. The CDR3 runs from the conserved cysteine through the conserved F or W. D genes are given only for firm matches. Size tells how often a clone was seen (once, few, many) or the class of an expanded clone, and some rows leave it out.

- | TRBJ1-3 | TRBV4-3 | - | TGCGCCAGCAGCTACTACTCTGGGCAGCCTGGAAACACCATATATTTT | CASSYYSGQPGNTIYF
TRBD1 | TRBJ1-6 | TRBV16 | - | TGTGCCAGCAGCCAAAGACAGGGTAGATACGGTTCACCCCTCCACTTT | CASSQRQGRYGSPLHF
TRBD1 | TRBJ1-1 | TRBV28 | few | TGTGCCAGTGTTCTTGGACAGGGCCTAACTGAAGCTTTCTTT | CASVLGQGLTEAFF
- | TRBJ2-7 | TRBV15 | few | TGTGCCACCAGCAGAGATCTACAGAGGGAGCAGTACTTC | CATSRDLQREQYF
TRBD1 | TRBJ2-7 | TRBV5-1 | few | TGCGCCAGCAGACCGGGACAGGGCCACGAGCAGTACTTC | CASRPGQGHEQYF
- | TRBJ2-6 | TRBV12-3/TRBV12-4 | - | TGTGCCAGCAGTCCTACGATATCTGGGGCCAACGTCCTGACTTTC | CASSPTISGANVLTF
- | TRBJ2-7 | TRBV10-2 | - | TGCGCCAGCAGTGAGGCGTGGAGCGAGCAGTACTTC | CASSEAWSEQYF
- | TRBJ2-3 | TRBV13 | - | TGTGCCAGCAGCCCCGCCCCCCTGGAGTTAGGCACAGATACGCAGTATTTT | CASSPAPLELGTDTQYF
TRBD2 | TRBJ2-7 | TRBV20-1 | - | TGCAGTGCTAGAGACCTAGCGGCCTACGAGCAGTACTTC | CSARDLAAYEQYF
- | TRBJ2-2 | TRBV5-1 | - | TGCGCCAGCAGGCCCCAACAGGGAATCGCCGGGGAGCTGTTTTTT | CASRPQQGIAGELFF
TRBD2 | TRBJ2-3 | TRBV6-5 | - | TGTGCCAGCAGTTACTCGCCGGGACTAGCGGAAGATACGCAGTATTTT | CASSYSPGLAEDTQYF
- | TRBJ1-4 | TRBV12-3/TRBV12-4 | few | TGTGCCAGCCTCGATGGGGGTGCAACTAATGAAAAACTGTTTTTT | CASLDGGATNEKLFF
- | TRBJ2-5 | TRBV6-2/TRBV6-3 | many | TGTGCCAGCAGTTACTCGGGGGCGTACCAAGAGACCCAGTACTTC | CASSYSGAYQETQYF
- | TRBJ2-7 | TRBV29-1 | - | TGCAGCGCCGTGAACTACGAGCAGTACTTC | CSAVNYEQYF
TRBD2 | TRBJ2-5 | TRBV4-1 | - | TGCGCCAGCAGCCAAGGGGGAGGGCCGGAGACCCAGTACTTC | CASSQGGGPETQYF
- | TRBJ2-7 | TRBV5-1 | - | TGCGCCAGCAGCTCGGGACTTTTAAACGAGCAGTACTTC | CASSSGLLNEQYF
- | TRBJ2-1 | TRBV6-1 | few | TGTGCCAGCAGTCCCGAACAGGGCAGGGTGCAGTTCTTC | CASSPEQGRVQFF
TRBD2 | TRBJ2-1 | TRBV11-2 | - | TGTGCCAGCAGCTTAAGGACTAGCGGGGGAGTCTCCTACAATGAGCAGTTCTTC | CASSLRTSGGVSYNEQFF
- | TRBJ1-4 | TRBV4-3 | few | TGCGCCAGCAGCGAACAGGGCGTCTATAATGAAAAACTGTTTTTT | CASSEQGVYNEKLFF
- | TRBJ1-2 | TRBV29-1 | - | TGCAGCGTTGGGACGGTGACCTATGGCTACACCTTC | CSVGTVTYGYTF
- | TRBJ1-5 | TRBV3-1 | - | TGTGCCAGCAGCCACGGGCCGGGGTCAGTGGGCAATCAGCCCCAGCATTTT | CASSHGPGSVGNQPQHF
- | TRBJ2-7 | TRBV6-2/TRBV6-3 | - | TGTGCCAGCAGCCACCCGACTCGTTCCTACGAGCAGTACTTC | CASSHPTRSYEQYF
- | TRBJ2-5 | TRBV4-3 | - | TGCGCCAGCAGCCAAGAGCCAGGGGAAGGGACCCAGTACTTC | CASSQEPGEGTQYF
- | TRBJ1-1 | TRBV12-3/TRBV12-4 | - | TGTGCCAGCAGCCCCGGCGGACTCGCTGAAGCTTTCTTT | CASSPGGLAEAFF
TRBD1 | TRBJ1-5 | TRBV19 | - | TGTGCCAGTAGTCTCGGACAGGGGGCGCTCCGCAATCAGCCCCAGCATTTT | CASSLGQGALRNQPQHF
TRBD2 | TRBJ2-5 | TRBV5-6 | - | TGTGCCAGCAGCTTGGCTTCCGCTAGCGGTTACCAAGAGACCCAGTACTTC | CASSLASASGYQETQYF
- | TRBJ2-2 | TRBV7-2 | - | TGTGCCAGCAGCTCGATCCGCACCGGGGAGCTGTTTTTT | CASSSIRTGELFF
- | TRBJ2-5 | TRBV20-1 | few | TGCAGGCCGGCTAGGGACCAAGAGACCCAGTACTTC | CRPARDQETQYF
TRBD2 | TRBJ2-2 | TRBV19 | once | TGTGCCAGTAGTGATCATAGCGGGAGGGATACCGGGGAGCTGTTTTTT | CASSDHSGRDTGELFF
- | TRBJ1-1 | TRBV20-1 | few | TGCAGTGCTAGTTCCCGTTCCCGGTGGTTTGAAGCTTTCTTT | CSASSRSRWFEAFF
TRBD2 | TRBJ2-5 | TRBV5-6 | few | TGTGCCAGCAGCCTCAGTGGACTAGCGGGAGGGGGCTTCCAAGAGACCCAGTACTTC | CASSLSGLAGGGFQETQYF
TRBD2 | TRBJ2-5 | TRBV20-1 | many | TGCAGTGCTAGAGAGCCTGGGGGTGGCGGGAGAAGGGAGACCCAGTACTTC | CSAREPGGGGRRETQYF
- | TRBJ1-1 | TRBV29-1 | - | TGCAGCGCTCCAGCGGGGTGGGGTTTGAACACTGAAGCTTTCTTT | CSAPAGWGLNTEAFF
- | TRBJ2-1 | TRBV30 | - | TGTGCCTGGACGGGGGGCGGGAGCGGGTCCTACAATGAGCAGTTCTTC | CAWTGGGSGSYNEQFF
- | TRBJ2-5 | TRBV4-2 | few | TGTGCCAGCAGCCAACCCTCCCTGGAGACCCAGTACTTC | CASSQPSLETQYF
TRBD1 | TRBJ2-4 | TRBV5-1 | few | TGCGCCAGCAGCTCGGGACAGAATAAAAACATTCAGTACTTC | CASSSGQNKNIQYF
- | TRBJ2-3 | TRBV7-2 | many | TGTGCCAGCAGCTTAGAACGGAACACAGATACGCAGTATTTT | CASSLERNTDTQYF
- | TRBJ2-6 | TRBV19 | few | TGTGCCAGTAGTGGACCAGGGGCGAACTCTGGGGCCAACGTCCTGACTTTC | CASSGPGANSGANVLTF
- | TRBJ2-1 | TRBV5-1 | - | TGCGCCAGCAGCTTTGGTTGGGGCTCCTACAATGAGCAGTTCTTC | CASSFGWGSYNEQFF
- | TRBJ1-1 | TRBV12-3/TRBV12-4 | - | TGTGCCAGCAGTCTTTACAACAGGGTCCCCATGAACACTGAAGCTTTCTTT | CASSLYNRVPMNTEAFF